The 7 T cell receptor beta chains below come from one sample, sequenced in a study of read filtering for tumor transcriptome and immune sequencing. The library was built from about 400 ng RNA with molecular barcoded adaptors for alpha/delta and beta/gamma chains. TCRdb called the reads again in MiXCR, with one record for every CDR3 protein. The sample yields 120,000 or so distinct CDR3 sequences, around 13% seen once. Sequencing was carried out using a population of CD138-negative cells sorted from bone marrow. The receptors were sampled from a donor at least 40 years old with multiple myeloma.

This clonotype has at least ten counts. CDR3 in DNA: TGCAGTGCTAGCTTAGCGGGAGGGTACACAGATACGCAGTATTTT. This translates into CSASLAGGYTDTQYF. The chain has TRBV20-1 and TRBJ2-3, with TRBD2 matching 11 bases. The length of the CDR3 is 15 residues. Trimming at V came to 3 bases and at J to 2 bases, leaving 4 bases not matched to a gene. CDR1 is DFQATT, CDR2 SNEGSKA, per germline (reference sequence).

This clonotype was seen many times. This sequence joins TRBV20-1 and TRBJ2-5, with a weak D call TRBD2 (6 bases). Germline CDR1 reads DFQATT; CDR2 reads SNEGSKA (reference sequence). This CDR3 has 16 amino acids. Trimming left V 5 bases short and J 2 bases short, with 21 bases between. The CDR3: CSAGDSRGVSQETQYF. DNA of the CDR3: TGCAGTGCTGGGGACTCCCGTGGGGTTTCTCAAGAGACCCAGTACTTC.

This clonotype has at least ten counts. The CDR3: CASSSSTARSYEQYF. CDR3 bases: TGTGCCAGCAGCTCGTCGACAGCGCGATCCTACGAGCAGTACTTC. V usage is TRBV7-6 and J usage is TRBJ2-7; a weak D match, TRBD1 (5 bases). The CDR3 is 15 residues long. V was pared by 4 bases and J by 1 base, with 14 bases between. In germline, CDR1 is SGHVS, CDR2 FNYEAQ.

The V gene is TRBV29-1, the J gene TRBJ2-1; a weak D match, TRBD2 (5 bases). This CDR3 has 13 amino acids. Trimming cost V 3 bases and J 6 bases, with 12 bases left between them. From germline, CDR1 is SQVTM and CDR2 ANQGSEA. The CDR3 region is CSVDAGGCNEQFF. The DNA of the CDR3 is TGCAGCGTTGATGCTGGCGGGTGCAATGAGCAGTTCTTC.

The table lists this clonotype with many counts. This sequence joins TRBV3-1 and TRBJ1-5; D is unclear. V lost 0 bases, J lost 10 bases, and 10 bases lay in between. CDR1 is LGHDT, CDR2 YNNKEL, per germline (reference sequence). This CDR3 is 13 amino acids long. CDR3 in DNA: TGTGCCAGCAGCCAAGAACCGGGGTCCCCCCAGCATTTT. It translates to CASSQEPGSPQHF.

The sample holds many counts of this clonotype. V and J are TRBV2 and TRBJ2-1; 10 nucleotides match TRBD2. The junction had 9 bases not matched to a gene; V was cut back by 6 bases and J by 7 bases. The CDR3 contains 15 residues. CDR1 is SNHLY and CDR2 is FYNNEI in the germline V gene. Here the CDR3 reads CASRRTSGESNEQFF. The CDR3, as DNA: TGTGCCAGCAGACGAACTAGCGGGGAGAGTAATGAGCAGTTCTTC.

Regarding this clonotype: It may be a read error: a sequence one base away is much more abundant. CDR3 residues: CANRGQATYEQYF. The CDR3 DNA follows: TGTGCCAACAGAGGACAGGCCACCTACGAGCAGTACTTC. The chain joins TRBV28 to TRBJ2-7; TRBD1 matches 7 bases. Trimming at V came to 10 bases and at J to 2 bases, leaving 8 bases not matched to a gene. The CDR3 is 13 amino acids. Germline loops: CDR1 MDHEN, CDR2 SYDVKM.